The present entry profiles one TCR beta chain with its context. Its antigen is undetermined. The V and J ends lost 4 bases and 4 bases respectively, with 17 bases between them. The germline V gene has CDR1 MGHRA and CDR2 YSYEKL. The CDR3 sequence is 16 residues long. This entry is derived from a study of T cell responses to AZD1222 COVID-19 vaccine. TCRdb's copy holds only in-frame clones and misses some; the assay was immunoSEQ multiplex PCR. The sample has 95,000 to 120,000 clones; approximately 89% are singletons. Study results and caveats: Donors were mostly white British, more females; clonal diversity possibly underestimated. Researchers took repertoire samples only after the peak T cell response had come. Seropositive status at baseline applied to only a handful of AZD1222 recipients. Of spike-specific TCRs, nearly half reportedly target regions left unmutated in variants.

The sample here was peripheral blood, taken on day 0 of MenACWY control vaccination. The chain is built from TRBV4-1 and TRBJ2-1; tentative D call: TRBD2 (5 bases). The sequence was collected from an adult in good health. CDR3 in amino acids: CASSPGMARVYNEQFF. In nucleotides, the CDR3 is TGCGCCAGCAGCCCGGGGATGGCGCGGGTTTACAATGAGCAGTTCTTC.